The present T cell receptor (beta chain) was sequenced within a study of cytomegalovirus exposure and HLA in healthy donors. On the study more broadly: Previous work identified 90 million to 130 million unique TCR beta sequences from about 179 million T cells. Study results and limitations: In an earlier analysis, most TCR beta V segments were productive about 87% or about 30% of the time.

Remarks on this clone: Its matching antigen is unknown.

The PCR ran on 60 Vbeta and 13 Jbeta primers. Assay used: immunoSEQ multiplex PCR; TCRdb lists only in-frame clones, some missing. The table has about 120,000 clones, approximately 80% seen once. The sequence was collected from a woman between 18 and 30 years old in good health and CMV-seronegative. The specimen was PBMCs.

The CDR3 is CASSPRRGSNQPQHF. The DNA of the CDR3 is TGTGCCAGCAGCCCGCGCAGGGGAAGCAATCAGCCCCAGCATTTT. This rearrangement joins TRBV27 to TRBJ1-5; TRBD1 might be the D (6 bases). The length of the CDR3 is 15 residues. Germline V gene lookup returns CDR1 MNHEY and CDR2 SMNVEV (reference sequence). Trimming took off 6 bases at V and 1 base at J, with 13 bases between the two ends.